This T cell receptor beta chain appears in the sequencing data of a study of OX40 agonist ivuxolimab in advanced cancers. On the study more broadly: The group had a mean age of about 64 years, ranged from 23 to 79, and was around 82% male.

TCRdb's copy holds only in-frame clones and misses some; the assay was immunoSEQ multiplex PCR. The sample includes some 42,000 clones, about 79% of them seen just once. V gave up 1 base and J gave up 3 bases, with 10 bases separating them. Germline V CDR1 and CDR2: SGHVS, FQNEAQ. The CDR3 loop spans 14 amino acids. The source was CD4+ or CD8+ T cells sorted from blood, collected in a trial of the OX40 agonist ivuxolimab. The chain recombines TRBV7-8 with TRBJ2-7; D is perhaps TRBD2 (6 bases). The source of this sequence is an adult with an advanced solid tumor such as melanoma, head and neck, liver or kidney cancer. Written as DNA, the CDR3 is TGTGCCAGCAGCTTAGGGGGGGTAGGCTACGAGCAGTACTTC. Encoded protein: CASSLGGVGYEQYF.